Listed here are 6 T cell receptor beta chains from one sample, sequenced in a study of blood T cell repertoires in COVID-19. Assay used: immunoSEQ multiplex PCR; TCRdb lists only in-frame clones, some missing. The data contain 75,000 to 80,000 clones, about 87% of them singletons. Sequencing used peripheral blood. Receptor source: a human donor in a cohort sampled during active COVID-19.

The V call is TRBV12-3 or TRBV12-4, the J call TRBJ1-4; D may be TRBD1 (6 bases). The CDR3 length is 12 residues. V shed 6 bases and J shed 6 bases, with 8 bases lying between them. The chain's CDR3 is CASRGGYEKLFF. In DNA form, the CDR3 reads TGTGCCAGCAGAGGGGGATATGAAAAACTGTTTTTT.

The chain carries TRBV27 and TRBJ1-1; 8 bases fit TRBD1. This CDR3 is built from 14 residues. V was clipped by 2 bases and J by 4 bases; unmatched bases: 3. CDR1 MNHEY and CDR2 SMNVEV come from the germline V gene (reference sequence). The CDR3 sequence: CASSLTGGSTEAFF. For the CDR3, the DNA is TGTGCCAGCAGTTTAACAGGGGGTTCCACTGAAGCTTTCTTT.

The chain recombines TRBV27 with TRBJ2-7; TRBD1 agrees at 11 bases. The CDR3 is made up of 14 amino acids. From germline, CDR1 is MNHEY and CDR2 SMNVEV (reference sequence). J gave up 6 bases and V 6 bases, and 7 bases lay outside the gene matches. The CDR3 loop reads CASRRTGGVSEQYF. In nucleotides, the CDR3 is TGTGCCAGCAGAAGGACAGGGGGCGTATCCGAGCAGTACTTC.

The chain uses TRBV6-2 or TRBV6-3 and TRBJ2-1, with D maybe TRBD2 (5 bases). The CDR3 contains 12 residues. V was shortened by 5 bases and J by 7 bases, with 9 bases between the two germline ends. Germline-derived CDR1 and CDR2 are MNHEY and SVGEGT. The CDR3 region has the DNA TGTGCCAGCAGTCGGGATTCAAATGAGCAGTTCTTC. Translating it yields CASSRDSNEQFF.

The chain employs TRBV5-4 and TRBJ2-7; 7 bases are a match to TRBD1. V lost 3 bases, J lost 0 bases, and 3 bases stayed unmatched. CDR3 length equals 14 residues. Germline values: CDR1 SGHNT, CDR2 YYREEE (reference sequence). CDR3: CASSSGQYSYEQYF. The CDR3 coding sequence is TGTGCCAGCAGCTCGGGACAGTACTCCTACGAGCAGTACTTC. Full variable domain (outside the CDR3, taken from reference TRBV5-4 and TRBJ2-7): ETGVTQSPTHLIKTRGQQVTLRCSSQSGHNTVSWYQQALGQGPQFIFQYYREEENGRGNFPPRFSGLQFPNYSSELNVNALELDDSALYLCASSSGQYSYEQYFGPGTRLTVT.

This chain links TRBV7-9 with TRBJ1-1, with D tentatively TRBD1 (6 bases). CDR3 length: 13 residues. CDR1 and CDR2 (germline): SEHNR, FQNEAQ (reference sequence). The V end lost 3 bases, the J end lost 7 bases, and 12 bases lay between the germline ends. The CDR3 bases are TGTGCCAGCAGCTTTAGGGAACAGGGTGAAGCTTTCTTT. It codes for CASSFREQGEAFF.